This is a list of T cell receptor beta chains from one sample in a study of monozygotic twins with inflammatory bowel disease. One entry per CDR3 protein, without DNA, is what TCRdb gives after re-calling the 5' RACE reads. The sample's table shows some 400,000 distinct CDR3 sequences. Sequencing was performed on blood. The source of these receptors is a human donor with ulcerative colitis or Crohn's disease, or a healthy co-twin of an affected twin (not recorded which). Both conserved end residues are part of each CDR3. The order of the fields is V gene, CDR3 length, J gene, CDR3 protein.

>TRBV4-1|16|TRBJ1-4
CASSPVRGLGGEKLFF
>TRBV7-9|15|TRBJ1-1
CASSLGLGSTTEAFF
>TRBV19|12|TRBJ1-2
CASKKDFYGYTF
>TRBV29-1|13|TRBJ1-1
CSVEGQAMKGAFF
>TRBV6-5|15|TRBJ2-7
CASTRTGGNSYEQYF
>TRBV13|18|TRBJ2-1
CASSLGTSGRRLGDEQFF
>TRBV3-1|12|TRBJ1-4
CASSQGGEKLFF
>TRBV29-1|13|TRBJ1-1
CSVATGGGTEAFF
>TRBV28|11|TRBJ2-1
CASSTLAEQFF
>TRBV20-1|16|TRBJ1-1
CSARTAVGQGATEAFF
>TRBV28|15|TRBJ2-1
CASSLSLGSLFEQFF
>TRBV5-1|14|TRBJ1-2
CASSSRGGVGGYTF
>TRBV7-9|15|TRBJ2-5
CASRPTGEGRETQYF
>TRBV4-3|16|TRBJ2-1
CASSQDNLAGYDEQFF
>TRBV6-4|13|TRBJ2-4
CASSSDRGNIQYF
>TRBV4-2|14|TRBJ2-1
CASSQMTAGYEQFF
>TRBV5-1|15|TRBJ2-3
CASSWTGASTDTQYF